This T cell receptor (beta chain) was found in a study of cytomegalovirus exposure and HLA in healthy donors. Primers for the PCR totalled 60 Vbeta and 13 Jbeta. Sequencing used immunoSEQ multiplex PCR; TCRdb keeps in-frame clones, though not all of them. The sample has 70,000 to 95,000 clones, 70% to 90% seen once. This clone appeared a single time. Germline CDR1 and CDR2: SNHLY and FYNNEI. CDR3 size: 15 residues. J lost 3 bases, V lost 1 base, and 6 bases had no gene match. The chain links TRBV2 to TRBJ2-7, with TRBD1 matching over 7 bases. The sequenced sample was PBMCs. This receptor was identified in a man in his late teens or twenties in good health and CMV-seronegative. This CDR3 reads CASSEDPGQIYEQYF. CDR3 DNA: TGTGCCAGCAGTGAAGACCCGGGACAGATCTACGAGCAGTACTTC.